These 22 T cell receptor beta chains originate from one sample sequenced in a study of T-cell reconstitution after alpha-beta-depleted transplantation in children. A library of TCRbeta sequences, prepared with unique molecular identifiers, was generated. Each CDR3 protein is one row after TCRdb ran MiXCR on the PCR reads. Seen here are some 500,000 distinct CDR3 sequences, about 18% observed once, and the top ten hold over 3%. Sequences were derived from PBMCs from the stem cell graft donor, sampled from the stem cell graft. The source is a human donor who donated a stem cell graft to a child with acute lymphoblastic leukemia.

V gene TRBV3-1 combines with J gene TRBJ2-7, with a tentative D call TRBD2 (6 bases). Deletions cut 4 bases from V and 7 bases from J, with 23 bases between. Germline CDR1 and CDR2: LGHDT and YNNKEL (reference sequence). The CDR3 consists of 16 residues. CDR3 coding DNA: TGTGCCAGCAGCCCAGGACTAAGAGTCCCACTCGGAGAGCAGTACTTC. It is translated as CASSPGLRVPLGEQYF.

This CDR3 reads CASSWALQETQYF. CDR3 DNA: TGCGCCAGCAGCTGGGCGTTACAAGAGACCCAGTACTTC. V usage is TRBV4-1 and J usage is TRBJ2-5, with D unclear. Trimming removed 5 bases at V and 2 bases at J, with 9 bases between. CDR1 MGHRA and CDR2 YSYEKL come from the germline V gene. The CDR3 spans 13 residues.

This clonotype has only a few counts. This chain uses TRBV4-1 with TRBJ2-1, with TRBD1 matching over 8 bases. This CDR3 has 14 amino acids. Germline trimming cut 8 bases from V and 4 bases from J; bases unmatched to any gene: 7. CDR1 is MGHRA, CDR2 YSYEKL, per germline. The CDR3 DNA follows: TGCGCCAGCGGACAGGGTCTGGCATACAATGAGCAGTTCTTC. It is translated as CASGQGLAYNEQFF.

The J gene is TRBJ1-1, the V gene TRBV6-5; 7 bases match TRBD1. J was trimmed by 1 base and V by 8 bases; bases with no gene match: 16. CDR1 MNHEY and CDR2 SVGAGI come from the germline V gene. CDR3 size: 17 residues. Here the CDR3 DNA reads TGTGCCAGCGGGTATTTGTTAAGGGGGCGGAGGAACACTGAAGCTTTCTTT. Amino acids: CASGYLLRGRRNTEAFF.

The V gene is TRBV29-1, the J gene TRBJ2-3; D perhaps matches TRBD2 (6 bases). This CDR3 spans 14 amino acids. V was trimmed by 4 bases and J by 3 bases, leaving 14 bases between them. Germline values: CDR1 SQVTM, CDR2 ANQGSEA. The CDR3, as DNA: TGCAGCGTTGTTGGAGGGAGTCTAACAGATACGCAGTATTTT. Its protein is CSVVGGSLTDTQYF.

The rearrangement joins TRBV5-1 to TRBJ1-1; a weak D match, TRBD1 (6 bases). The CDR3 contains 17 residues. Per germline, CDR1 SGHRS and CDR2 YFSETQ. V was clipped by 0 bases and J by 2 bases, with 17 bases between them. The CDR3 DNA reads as TGCGCCAGCAGCTTGGTTAAGCACACAGGGTTAAACACTGAAGCTTTCTTT. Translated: CASSLVKHTGLNTEAFF.

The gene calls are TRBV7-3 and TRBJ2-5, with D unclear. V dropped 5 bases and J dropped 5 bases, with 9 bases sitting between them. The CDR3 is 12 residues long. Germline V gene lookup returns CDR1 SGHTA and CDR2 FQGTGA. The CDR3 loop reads CASSPNMETQYF. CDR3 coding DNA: TGTGCCAGCAGCCCAAATATGGAGACCCAGTACTTC.

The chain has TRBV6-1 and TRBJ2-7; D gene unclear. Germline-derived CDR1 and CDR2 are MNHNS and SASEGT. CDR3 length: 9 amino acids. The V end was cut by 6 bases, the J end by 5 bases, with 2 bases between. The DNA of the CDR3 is TGTGCCAGCAGAGACGAGCAGTACTTC. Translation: CASRDEQYF.

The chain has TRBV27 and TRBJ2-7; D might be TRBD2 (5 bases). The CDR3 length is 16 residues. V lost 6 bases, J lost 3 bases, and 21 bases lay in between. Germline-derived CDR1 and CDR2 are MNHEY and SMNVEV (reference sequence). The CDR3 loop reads CASSEFAPVEGYEQYF. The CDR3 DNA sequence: TGTGCCAGCAGCGAATTTGCTCCAGTTGAGGGCTACGAGCAGTACTTC.

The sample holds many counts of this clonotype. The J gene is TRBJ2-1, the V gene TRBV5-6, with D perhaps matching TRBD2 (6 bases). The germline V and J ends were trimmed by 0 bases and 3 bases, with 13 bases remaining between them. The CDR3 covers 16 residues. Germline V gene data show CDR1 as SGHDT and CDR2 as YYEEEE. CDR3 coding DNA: TGTGCCAGCAGCTTGGGCCGCGGGATATTCTACAATGAGCAGTTCTTC. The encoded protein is CASSLGRGIFYNEQFF.

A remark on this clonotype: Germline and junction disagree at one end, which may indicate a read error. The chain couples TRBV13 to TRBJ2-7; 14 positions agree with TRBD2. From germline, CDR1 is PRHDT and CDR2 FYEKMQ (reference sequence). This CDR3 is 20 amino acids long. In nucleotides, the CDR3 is TGTGCCAGCAGTTTAGGCCGGCCCAGCCGGGGACTAGCGGGAGCCAACGAGCAGTACTTC. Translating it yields CASSLGRPSRGLAGANEQYF.

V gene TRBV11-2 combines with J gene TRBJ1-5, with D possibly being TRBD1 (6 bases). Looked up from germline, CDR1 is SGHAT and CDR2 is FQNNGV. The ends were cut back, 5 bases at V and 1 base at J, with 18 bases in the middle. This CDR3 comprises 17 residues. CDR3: CASSHTVAGVSNQPQHF. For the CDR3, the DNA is TGTGCCAGCAGCCATACTGTGGCAGGGGTCAGCAATCAGCCCCAGCATTTT.

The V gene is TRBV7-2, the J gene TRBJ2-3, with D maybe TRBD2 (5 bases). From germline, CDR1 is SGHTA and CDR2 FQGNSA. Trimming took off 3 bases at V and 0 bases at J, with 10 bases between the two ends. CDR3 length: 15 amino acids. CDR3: CASSFSSGSTDTQYF. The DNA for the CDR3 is TGTGCCAGCAGCTTTTCCAGCGGAAGCACAGATACGCAGTATTTT.

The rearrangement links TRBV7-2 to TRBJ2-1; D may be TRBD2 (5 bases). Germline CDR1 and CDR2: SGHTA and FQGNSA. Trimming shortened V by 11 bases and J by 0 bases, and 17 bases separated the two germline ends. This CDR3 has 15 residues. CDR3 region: CASSKEDSSYNEQFF. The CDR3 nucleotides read TGTGCCTCATCAAAAGAGGACTCCTCCTACAATGAGCAGTTCTTC.

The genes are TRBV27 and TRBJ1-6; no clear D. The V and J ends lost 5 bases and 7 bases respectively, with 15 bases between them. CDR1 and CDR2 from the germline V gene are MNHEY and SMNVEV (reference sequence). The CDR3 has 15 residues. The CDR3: CASSPNSVLNSPLHF. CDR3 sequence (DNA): TGTGCCAGCAGTCCGAATTCCGTCCTAAATTCACCCCTCCACTTT.

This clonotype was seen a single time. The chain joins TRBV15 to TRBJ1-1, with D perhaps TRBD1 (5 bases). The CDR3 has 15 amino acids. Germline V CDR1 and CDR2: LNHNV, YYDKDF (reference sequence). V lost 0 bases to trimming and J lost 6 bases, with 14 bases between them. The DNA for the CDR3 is TGTGCCACCAGCAGAGATACGGGGCGTTACGCTGAAGCTTTCTTT. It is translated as CATSRDTGRYAEAFF.

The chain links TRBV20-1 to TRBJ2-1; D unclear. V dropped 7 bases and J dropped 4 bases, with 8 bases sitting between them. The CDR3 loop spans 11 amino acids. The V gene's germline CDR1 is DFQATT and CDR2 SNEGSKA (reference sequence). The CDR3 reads CSVPEYNEQFF. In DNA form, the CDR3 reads TGCAGTGTGCCGGAATACAATGAGCAGTTCTTC.

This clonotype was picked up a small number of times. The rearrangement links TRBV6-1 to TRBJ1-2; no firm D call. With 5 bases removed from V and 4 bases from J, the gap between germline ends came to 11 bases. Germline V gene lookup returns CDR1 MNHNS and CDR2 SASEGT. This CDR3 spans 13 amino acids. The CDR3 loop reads CASSPDRRYGYTF. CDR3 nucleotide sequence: TGTGCCAGCAGTCCGGACCGACGCTATGGCTACACCTTC.

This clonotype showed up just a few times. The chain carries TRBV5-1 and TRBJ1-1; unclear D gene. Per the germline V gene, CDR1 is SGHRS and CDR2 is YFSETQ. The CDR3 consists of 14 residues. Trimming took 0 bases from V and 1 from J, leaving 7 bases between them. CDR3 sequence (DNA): TGCGCCAGCAGCTTGGCCTACCAGAACACTGAAGCTTTCTTT. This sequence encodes CASSLAYQNTEAFF.

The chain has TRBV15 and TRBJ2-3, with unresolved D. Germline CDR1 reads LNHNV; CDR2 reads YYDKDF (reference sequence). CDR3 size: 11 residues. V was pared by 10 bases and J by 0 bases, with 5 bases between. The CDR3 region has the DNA TGTGCCATCGACAGCACAGATACGCAGTATTTT. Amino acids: CAIDSTDTQYF. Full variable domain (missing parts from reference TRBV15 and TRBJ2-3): DAMVIQNPRYQVTQFGKPVTLSCSQTLNHNVMYWYQQKSSQAPKLLFHYYDKDFNNEADTPDNFQSRRPNTSFCFLDIRSPGLGDTAMYLCAIDSTDTQYFGPGTRLTVL.

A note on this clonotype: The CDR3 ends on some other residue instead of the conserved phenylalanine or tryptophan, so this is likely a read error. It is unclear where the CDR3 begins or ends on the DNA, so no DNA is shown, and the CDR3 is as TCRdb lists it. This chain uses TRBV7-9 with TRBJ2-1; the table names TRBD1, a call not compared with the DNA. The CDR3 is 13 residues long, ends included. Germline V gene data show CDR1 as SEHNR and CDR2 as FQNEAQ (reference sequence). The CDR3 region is CASSLPPDSQGVA.

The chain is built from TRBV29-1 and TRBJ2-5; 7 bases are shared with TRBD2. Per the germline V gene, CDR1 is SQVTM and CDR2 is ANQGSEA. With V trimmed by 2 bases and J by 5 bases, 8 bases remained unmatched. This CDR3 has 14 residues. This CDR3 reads CSVENRGRDETQYF. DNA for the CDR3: TGCAGCGTTGAAAATCGCGGGAGAGATGAGACCCAGTACTTC. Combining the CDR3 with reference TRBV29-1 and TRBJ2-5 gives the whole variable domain SAVISQKPSRDICQRGTSLTIQCQVDSQVTMMFWYRQQPGQSLTLIATANQGSEATYESGFVIDKFPISRPNLTFSTLTVSNMSPEDSSIYLCSVENRGRDETQYFGPGTRLLVL.